This T cell receptor (beta chain) was sequenced for a study of technical replicates of blood from a handful of donors. Produced via immunoSEQ multiplex PCR; TCRdb's table is partial and in-frame only. Among 80,000 to 100,000 clones, 95% were seen once, and the ten largest hold just over 0.2%. Deletions cut 7 bases from V and 4 bases from J, with 16 bases between. Germline lookup yields CDR1 ENHRY and CDR2 SYGVKD. The CDR3 runs to 15 residues. This clone is a singleton in its sample. The rearrangement joins TRBV10-3 to TRBJ2-2; D remains unclear. Sequenced material: T cells isolated from PBMCs. The origin of this receptor is a human donor in good health. The CDR3 loop reads CAITGEGASTGELFF. Here the CDR3 DNA reads TGTGCCATCACCGGAGAAGGCGCGAGCACCGGGGAGCTGTTTTTT.